The entry below gives a single T cell receptor beta chain sequence along with its context. Germline V gene sequence: CDR1 SEHNR, CDR2 FQNEAQ (reference sequence). CDR3 length: 16 amino acids. Trimming cost V 2 bases and J 2 bases, with 16 bases left between them. The PCR employed 60 Vbeta primers together with 13 Jbeta primers. Clones were read by immunoSEQ multiplex PCR, and TCRdb kept only the in-frame ones, dropping some. Among some 200,000 clones listed, over 65% were seen once. The entry originates in a study of cytomegalovirus exposure and HLA in healthy donors. Material for sequencing was PBMCs. The J gene is TRBJ2-7, the V gene TRBV7-9, with D possibly being TRBD1 (6 bases). The sequence derives from a man aged 18 to 35 in good health and CMV-seronegative. The CDR3 sequence: CASSLPNQDRTYEQYF. DNA of the CDR3: TGTGCCAGCAGCTTACCTAACCAAGACAGGACCTACGAGCAGTACTTC.